A selection of T cell receptor beta chains follows, all from one sample in a study of CD8 T cells in Susac syndrome. MiXCR, applied by TCRdb to the immunoSEQ multiplex PCR reads, yields one record per CDR3 protein. In the table there are around 270,000 distinct CDR3 sequences, about 91% of which are singletons. Sequencing was done on a sample of CD8+ T cells from PBMCs. These receptors were taken from a human donor with multiple sclerosis. The CDR3 runs from the conserved cysteine through the conserved F or W. A D gene is named only where the DNA matches it firmly. Size tells how often a clone was seen (once, few, many) or the class of an expanded clone, and some rows leave it out.

D gene	clone size	V gene	J gene	CDR3 protein	CDR3 DNA
TRBD2	-	TRBV2	TRBJ2-3	CASSDGSGGAASTDTQYF	TGTGCCAGCAGTGACGGTAGCGGGGGGGCAGCGAGCACAGATACGCAGTATTTT
-	once	TRBV4-3	TRBJ2-2	CASSQESSFGTGELFF	TGCGCCAGCAGCCAAGAAAGCAGCTTCGGCACCGGGGAGCTGTTTTTT
-	-	TRBV27	TRBJ2-7	CASSSKTNLFSYEQYF	TGTGCCAGCAGTTCGAAGACTAACCTCTTCTCCTACGAGCAGTACTTC
TRBD2	-	TRBV15	TRBJ2-7	CATSSRTSAGEQYF	TGTGCCACCAGCTCCCGGACTAGTGCGGGCGAGCAGTACTTC
-	-	TRBV18	TRBJ2-5	CASSPGQNWGETQYF	TGTGCCAGCTCACCAGGACAGAATTGGGGAGAGACCCAGTACTTC
TRBD2	-	TRBV20-1	TRBJ2-7	CSAREGGSSYEQYF	TGCAGTGCTAGAGAGGGCGGGAGCTCCTACGAGCAGTACTTC
-	-	TRBV13	TRBJ2-2	CASSFMGAGELFF	TGTGCCAGCAGCTTTATGGGTGCCGGGGAGCTGTTTTTT
TRBD2	-	TRBV6-2/TRBV6-3	TRBJ2-7	CAASGLTRERYF	TGTGCCGCTTCGGGACTAACTCGTGAGCGGTACTTC
-	once	TRBV3-1	TRBJ2-6	CASSQESGGRSGANVLTF	TGTGCCAGCAGCCAAGAATCCGGGGGTCGCTCTGGGGCCAACGTCCTGACTTTC
TRBD2	-	TRBV27	TRBJ2-1	CASSSGLAVIDEQFF	TGTGCCAGCAGTTCGGGACTAGCGGTTATAGATGAGCAGTTCTTC
-	-	TRBV4-3	TRBJ2-2	CASSQDLSSSGELFF	TGCGCCAGCAGCCAAGATCTCTCATCCTCCGGGGAGCTGTTTTTT
-	-	TRBV7-6	TRBJ1-4	CASSSPPGEPGEKLFF	TGTGCCAGCAGCTCCCCCCCGGGGGAGCCGGGTGAAAAACTGTTTTTT
TRBD1	once	TRBV12-3/TRBV12-4	TRBJ1-5	CASSPGGQAQNQPQHF	TGTGCCAGCAGCCCTGGCGGACAGGCTCAAAATCAGCCCCAGCATTTT
-	-	TRBV13	TRBJ1-2	CASSSAGRKDGYTF	TGTGCCAGCAGCTCCGCGGGAAGAAAGGATGGCTACACCTTC
TRBD1	-	TRBV9	TRBJ1-5	CASSRSGTGWQPQHF	TGTGCCAGCAGCCGTTCGGGGACAGGGTGGCAGCCCCAGCATTTT
-	-	TRBV6-2/TRBV6-3	TRBJ2-7	CASTNGGAALSYEQYF	TGTGCCAGCACCAACGGAGGGGCGGCCTTGTCCTACGAGCAGTACTTC
TRBD2	-	TRBV19	TRBJ2-7	CASSVPGLAGASEQYF	TGTGCCAGTAGTGTTCCCGGACTAGCGGGAGCGTCTGAGCAGTACTTC
TRBD2	-	TRBV13	TRBJ2-1	CASSFLRTSDFYEQFF	TGTGCCAGCAGCTTTCTTAGGACTAGCGATTTTTATGAGCAGTTCTTC
-	-	TRBV5-1	TRBJ1-1	CASSIGPSGTEAFF	TGCGCCAGCAGTATCGGACCCAGCGGCACTGAAGCTTTCTTT
TRBD2	-	TRBV20-1	TRBJ2-5	CSARGGTSGNQETQYF	TGCAGTGCTAGGGGGGGAACTAGCGGGAACCAAGAGACCCAGTACTTC
TRBD1	-	TRBV9	TRBJ1-4	CASSSRQGAEKLFF	TGTGCCAGCAGCTCCCGACAGGGGGCCGAAAAACTGTTTTTT
-	-	TRBV13	TRBJ2-7	CASSYPGTHLSEQYF	TGTGCCAGCAGCTACCCCGGGACTCACCTTTCCGAGCAGTACTTC
TRBD2	-	TRBV6-4	TRBJ2-3	CASSPSAGTSGWTDTQYF	TGTGCCAGCAGTCCCAGTGCCGGGACTAGCGGGTGGACAGATACGCAGTATTTT
-	few	TRBV5-6	TRBJ2-5	CASSLDLAEQETQYF	TGTGCCAGCAGCTTGGATCTAGCCGAGCAAGAGACCCAGTACTTC
-	-	TRBV2	TRBJ2-4	CASSEGRAKNIQYF	TGTGCCAGCAGTGAAGGGAGGGCCAAAAACATTCAGTACTTC
-	-	TRBV7-8	TRBJ2-1	CASSLSSGLYLTNEQFF	TGTGCCAGCAGCTTATCCTCGGGACTCTACCTCACCAATGAGCAGTTCTTC
TRBD2	-	TRBV19	TRBJ2-1	CASSTPGLLYNEQFF	TGTGCCAGTAGTACACCGGGACTACTCTACAATGAGCAGTTCTTC
-	-	TRBV7-9	TRBJ2-2	CASSIERMNTGELFF	TGTGCCAGCAGCATAGAGCGGATGAACACCGGGGAGCTGTTTTTT